The subject of this entry is one T cell receptor beta chain. Only in-frame clones appear in the TCRdb table, and some are missing; sequencing was by immunoSEQ multiplex PCR. The sample shows roughly 130,000 clones, 70% to 90% of them seen only once. This record comes from a study of blood T cell repertoires in COVID-19. Study background: Samples came from the United States, Italy and Spain, spanning acute and convalescent COVID-19.

This receptor was taken from a woman aged 55-69 years with acute or convalescent COVID-19. Input material: peripheral blood.

CDR3 bases: TGTGCCAGCAGCCCCTCCCGACTAGCGGGACCCCCCAGGGACCAGTACTTC. Its translation is CASSPSRLAGPPRDQYF. The chain combines TRBV14 with TRBJ2-5, with 11 bases that match TRBD2. Germline values: CDR1 SGHDN, CDR2 FVKESK. J gave up 10 bases and V 4 bases, and 17 bases lay outside the gene matches. This CDR3 spans 17 amino acids.